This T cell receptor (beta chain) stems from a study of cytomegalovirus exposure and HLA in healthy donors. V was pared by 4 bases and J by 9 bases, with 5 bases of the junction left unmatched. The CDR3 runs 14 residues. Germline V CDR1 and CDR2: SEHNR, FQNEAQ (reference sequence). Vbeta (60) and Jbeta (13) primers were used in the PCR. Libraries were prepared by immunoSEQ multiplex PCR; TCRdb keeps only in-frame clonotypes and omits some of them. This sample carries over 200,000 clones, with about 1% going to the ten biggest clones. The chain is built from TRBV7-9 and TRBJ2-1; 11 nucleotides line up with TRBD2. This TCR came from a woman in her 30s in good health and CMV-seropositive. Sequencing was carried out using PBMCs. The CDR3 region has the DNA TGTGCCAGCAGCTGGCTAGCGGGGGGAGGTGAGCAGTTCTTC. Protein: CASSWLAGGGEQFF.